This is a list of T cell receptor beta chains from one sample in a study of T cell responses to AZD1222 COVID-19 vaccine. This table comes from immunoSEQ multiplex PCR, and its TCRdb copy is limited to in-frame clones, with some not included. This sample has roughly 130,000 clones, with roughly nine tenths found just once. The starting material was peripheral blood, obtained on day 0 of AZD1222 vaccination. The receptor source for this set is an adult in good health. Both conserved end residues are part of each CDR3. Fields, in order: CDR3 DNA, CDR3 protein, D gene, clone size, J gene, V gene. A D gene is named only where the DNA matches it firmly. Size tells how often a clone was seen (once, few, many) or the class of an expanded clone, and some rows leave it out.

CDR3 DNA: TGTGCCAGCAGTGAACCGGGGCTTTGGGACACCATATATTTT
CDR3 protein: CASSEPGLWDTIYF
D gene: .
clone size: .
J gene: TRBJ1-3
V gene: TRBV25-1

CDR3 DNA: TGTGCCAGCAGACCCCCCGCGGCGTTCTATGGCTACACCTTC
CDR3 protein: CASRPPAAFYGYTF
D gene: .
clone size: .
J gene: TRBJ1-2
V gene: TRBV28

CDR3 DNA: TGTGCCAGCAGCCGACCGGGACAGGGGACTTCGGGTGGCTACACCTTC
CDR3 protein: CASSRPGQGTSGGYTF
D gene: TRBD1
clone size: .
J gene: TRBJ1-2
V gene: TRBV4-2

CDR3 DNA: TGTGCCAGCAGTGAAAGGACAGTTGGGAGCTATGGCTACACCTTC
CDR3 protein: CASSERTVGSYGYTF
D gene: .
clone size: .
J gene: TRBJ1-2
V gene: TRBV6-1

CDR3 DNA: TGTGCCAGCTCCCGCGGTCCCAGGAACACTGAAGCTTTCTTT
CDR3 protein: CASSRGPRNTEAFF
D gene: .
clone size: once
J gene: TRBJ1-1
V gene: TRBV18

CDR3 DNA: TGTGCCAGCTCACCATATAACACAGATACGCAGTATTTT
CDR3 protein: CASSPYNTDTQYF
D gene: .
clone size: once
J gene: TRBJ2-3
V gene: TRBV18

CDR3 DNA: TGTGCCAGCAGGGTAGACAGGGATAGCAATCAGCCCCAGCATTTT
CDR3 protein: CASRVDRDSNQPQHF
D gene: TRBD1
clone size: .
J gene: TRBJ1-5
V gene: TRBV6-5

CDR3 DNA: TGTGCCAGCTCACCCAACAATGAGCAGTTCTTC
CDR3 protein: CASSPNNEQFF
D gene: .
clone size: few
J gene: TRBJ2-1
V gene: TRBV18

CDR3 DNA: TGTGCCTGGAGTACGACCCCGCACTATGGCTACACCTTC
CDR3 protein: CAWSTTPHYGYTF
D gene: .
clone size: .
J gene: TRBJ1-2
V gene: TRBV30

CDR3 DNA: TGTGCCATCACGGGGGGCAATGAGCAGTTCTTC
CDR3 protein: CAITGGNEQFF
D gene: TRBD2
clone size: .
J gene: TRBJ2-1
V gene: TRBV10-3

CDR3 DNA: TGTGCCAGCAGCTCAGCCTTGAATTCACCCCTCCACTTT
CDR3 protein: CASSSALNSPLHF
D gene: .
clone size: .
J gene: TRBJ1-6
V gene: TRBV7-9

CDR3 DNA: TGTGCCTGGAGTGGAGAAAGCAATCAGCCCCAGCATTTT
CDR3 protein: CAWSGESNQPQHF
D gene: .
clone size: .
J gene: TRBJ1-5
V gene: TRBV30

CDR3 DNA: TGTGCCAGTAGTTCTGTTGGTTCCGCAGGGGGCTTGGGAAACACCATATATTTT
CDR3 protein: CASSSVGSAGGLGNTIYF
D gene: TRBD1
clone size: .
J gene: TRBJ1-3
V gene: TRBV19

CDR3 DNA: TGTGCCAGCAGCTCGGGACTAGCGGGGGCCTACGAGCAGTACTTC
CDR3 protein: CASSSGLAGAYEQYF
D gene: TRBD2
clone size: .
J gene: TRBJ2-7
V gene: TRBV11-2

CDR3 DNA: TGCGCCAGCAGCTTGGCAGGGAGCTCCTACGAGCAGTACTTC
CDR3 protein: CASSLAGSSYEQYF
D gene: .
clone size: .
J gene: TRBJ2-7
V gene: TRBV5-1